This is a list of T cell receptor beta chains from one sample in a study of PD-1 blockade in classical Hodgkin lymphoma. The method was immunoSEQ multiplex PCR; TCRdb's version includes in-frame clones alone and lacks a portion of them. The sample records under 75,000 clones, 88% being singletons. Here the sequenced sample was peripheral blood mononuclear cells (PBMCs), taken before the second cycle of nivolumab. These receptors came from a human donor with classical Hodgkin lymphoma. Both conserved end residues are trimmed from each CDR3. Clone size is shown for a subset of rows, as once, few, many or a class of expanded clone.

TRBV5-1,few,ASSPGPGGGGQPQH
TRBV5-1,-,ASSLESRNYGYT
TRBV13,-,ASSLGWGFNSPLH
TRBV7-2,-,ASSLVGAGGGSYNEQF
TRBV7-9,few,ASSRQGGSYEQY
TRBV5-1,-,ASSLSLGGTSGGRNEQF
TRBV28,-,ASRLAGGQFAQETQY
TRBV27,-,ASSSLGDRISNQPQH
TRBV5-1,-,ASSSGGGRAGETQY
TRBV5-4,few,ASSLVPEYSPLH
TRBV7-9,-,ASSSGGGAADTQY
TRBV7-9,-,ASSPRGGNNSPLH
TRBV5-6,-,ASSLSAVRRSY
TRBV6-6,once,ASSPNTDTQY